These 8 T cell receptor beta chains were all obtained from the same sample, sequenced in a study of shared clonotypes between healthy human individuals. Produced via immunoSEQ multiplex PCR; TCRdb's table is partial and in-frame only. The table records 2 million to 2.5 million clones, approximately 95% of them present only once. Sequencing was performed on naive CD4+ T cells sorted from blood. Noted subset: CD45RA+ positively selected. The receptors stem from a man aged 18 to 29 in good health.

V is TRBV7-2 and J is TRBJ2-7; 7 bases are a match to TRBD1. This CDR3 is 14 amino acids long. Germline-derived CDR1 and CDR2 are SGHTA and FQGNSA. V lost 1 base and J lost 3; bases outside the gene matches: 3. This CDR3 reads CASSLGDRRYEQYF. Written as DNA, the CDR3 is TGTGCCAGCAGCTTAGGGGACAGACGCTACGAGCAGTACTTC.

The CDR3 here is CASSLAVGTSGGQFF. CDR3 sequence (DNA): TGTGCCAGCAGCTTAGCCGTGGGGACTAGCGGAGGGCAGTTCTTC. This sequence joins TRBV7-2 and TRBJ2-1, with TRBD2 matching 11 bases. The CDR3 consists of 15 residues. V dropped 0 bases and J dropped 12; count of bases not matched to a gene: 7. CDR1 SGHTA and CDR2 FQGNSA come from the germline V gene.

The genes are TRBV5-6 and TRBJ2-3, with D uncertain. Trimming cost V 7 bases and J 4 bases, with 16 bases left between them. The CDR3 sequence is 14 residues long. Per the germline V gene, CDR1 is SGHDT and CDR2 is YYEEEE. CDR3 DNA: TGTGCCAGCTCTCTCTTGTTGGCGGCAGATACGCAGTATTTT. Its translation is CASSLLLAADTQYF.

The chain recombines TRBV30 with TRBJ2-7; TRBD1 is a possible D gene (5 bases). With 0 bases removed from V and 2 bases from J, the gap between germline ends came to 14 bases. Germline lookup yields CDR1 GTSNPN and CDR2 SVGIG (reference sequence). CDR3 length: 15 amino acids. The CDR3 protein is CAWSVGAISPYEQYF. CDR3 nucleotides: TGTGCCTGGAGTGTAGGGGCCATATCTCCCTACGAGCAGTACTTC.

The sample holds one count of this clone. This chain links TRBV2 with TRBJ1-2; D is perhaps TRBD1 (6 bases). The V end was cut by 3 bases, the J end by 8 bases, with 16 bases between. The CDR3 has 14 residues. Germline CDR1 is SNHLY and CDR2 is FYNNEI. The CDR3 is CASSEDSITGGYTF. CDR3 coding DNA: TGTGCCAGCAGTGAGGACAGTATCACAGGCGGCTACACCTTC.

V is TRBV6-1 and J is TRBJ2-5; 12 bases agree with TRBD2. Trimming at V came to 3 bases and at J to 7 bases, leaving 21 bases not matched to a gene. The germline CDR1 and CDR2 sequences are MNHNS and SASEGT. The CDR3 is 20 amino acids. The CDR3 DNA reads TGTGCCAGCAGTGACAGCAGGGATCTAGCGGGGGGGCTGGATTTAGGGACCCAGTACTTC. Its translation is CASSDSRDLAGGLDLGTQYF.

Concerning this clone: Distinct nucleotide sequences in the sample also encode this CDR3. J is TRBJ1-1 and V is TRBV18; tentatively, D is TRBD1 (5 bases). CDR1 and CDR2 (germline): KGHSH, LQKENI. Trimming removed 3 bases at V and 1 base at J, with 9 bases between. There are 14 residues in the CDR3. The CDR3 sequence: CASSPGRENTEAFF. The CDR3 nucleotides read TGTGCCAGCTCACCGGGACGGGAGAACACTGAAGCTTTCTTT. Full variable domain (rest looked up from reference TRBV18 and TRBJ1-1): NAGVMQNPRHLVRRRGQEARLRCSPMKGHSHVYWYRQLPEEGLKFMVYLQKENIIDESGMPKERFSAEFPKEGPSILRIQQVVRGDSAAYFCASSPGRENTEAFFGQGTRLTVV.

This chain joins TRBV2 and TRBJ1-1; the D gene is possibly TRBD1 (5 bases). The germline V and J ends were trimmed by 7 bases and 2 bases, with 11 bases remaining between them. The CDR3 sequence is 13 residues long. CDR1 and CDR2 from the germline V gene are SNHLY and FYNNEI. DNA of the CDR3: TGTGCCAGCAATCCAGGGCCAAACACTGAAGCTTTCTTT. This sequence encodes CASNPGPNTEAFF.